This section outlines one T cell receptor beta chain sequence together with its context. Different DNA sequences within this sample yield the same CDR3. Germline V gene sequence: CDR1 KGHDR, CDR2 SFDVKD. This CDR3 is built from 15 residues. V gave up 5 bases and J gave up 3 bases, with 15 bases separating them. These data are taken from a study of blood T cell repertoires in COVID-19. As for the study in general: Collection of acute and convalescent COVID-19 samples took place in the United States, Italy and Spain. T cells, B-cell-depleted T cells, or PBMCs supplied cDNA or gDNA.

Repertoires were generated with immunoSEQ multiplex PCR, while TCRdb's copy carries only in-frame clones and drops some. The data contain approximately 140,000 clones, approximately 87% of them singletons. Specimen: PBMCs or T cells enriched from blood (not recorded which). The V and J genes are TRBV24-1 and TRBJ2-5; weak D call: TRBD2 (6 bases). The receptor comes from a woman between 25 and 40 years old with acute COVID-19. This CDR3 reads CATSVRGNGEETQYF. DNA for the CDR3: TGTGCCACCAGTGTCCGGGGGAACGGCGAAGAGACCCAGTACTTC.